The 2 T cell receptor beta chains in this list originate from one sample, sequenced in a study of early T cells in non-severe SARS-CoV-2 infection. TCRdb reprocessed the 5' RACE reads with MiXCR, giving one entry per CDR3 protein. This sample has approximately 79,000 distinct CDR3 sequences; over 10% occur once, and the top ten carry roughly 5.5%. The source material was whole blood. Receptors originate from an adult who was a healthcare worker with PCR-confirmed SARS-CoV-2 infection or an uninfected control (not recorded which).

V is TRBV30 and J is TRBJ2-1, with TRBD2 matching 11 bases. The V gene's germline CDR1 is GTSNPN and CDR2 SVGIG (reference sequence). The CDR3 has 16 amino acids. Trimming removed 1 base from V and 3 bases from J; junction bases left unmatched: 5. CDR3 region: CAWSDPGTSGYNEQFF. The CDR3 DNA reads TGTGCCTGGAGTGACCCCGGGACTAGCGGCTACAATGAGCAGTTCTTC.

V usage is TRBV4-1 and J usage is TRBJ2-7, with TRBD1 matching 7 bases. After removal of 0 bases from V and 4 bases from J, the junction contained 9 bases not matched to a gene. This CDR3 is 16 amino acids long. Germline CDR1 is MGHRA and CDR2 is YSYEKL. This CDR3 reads CASSQERTGPSYEQYF. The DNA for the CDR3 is TGCGCCAGCAGCCAAGAAAGGACAGGCCCCTCGTACGAGCAGTACTTC.